The clone carrying this T cell receptor (beta chain) was seen ten or more times. Its antigen is still unknown. CDR1 is SGHDN and CDR2 is FVKESK in the germline V gene. V shed 4 bases and J shed 3 bases, with 9 bases lying between them. The CDR3 loop spans 13 amino acids. This record comes from a study of Graves' ophthalmopathy and Graves' hyperthyroidism. Overall study findings and caveats: The model flagged ophthalmopathy progression at about 71% sensitivity and 72% to 85% specificity.

Using RNA transcripts, the TCR beta CDR3 regions were amplified. RT-PCR in the first round used HTBI primers; a second-round multiplex PCR followed. TCRdb re-called the multiplex PCR reads through MiXCR, storing one row per CDR3 protein. The sample includes about 400,000 distinct CDR3 sequences, 15% of them seen just once. This chain uses TRBV14 with TRBJ1-1; D is ambiguous. The clonotype originates from a woman under 30 with stable Graves' hyperthyroidism. The sequencing sample was made of peripheral blood. CDR3: CASSLHWDTEAFF. In DNA form, the CDR3 reads TGTGCCAGCAGCCTCCATTGGGACACTGAAGCTTTCTTT.